The 11 T cell receptor beta chains listed next were all sequenced from one sample in a study of T cell responses to AZD1222 COVID-19 vaccine. This table comes from immunoSEQ multiplex PCR, and its TCRdb copy is limited to in-frame clones, with some not included. The table has 100,000 to 150,000 clones, around 89% seen once. The source was peripheral blood, collected on day 0 of MenACWY control vaccination. These TCRs come from an adult in good health.

The chain has TRBV5-1 and TRBJ1-3; the D is unclear. The length of the CDR3 is 15 residues. CDR1 and CDR2 from the germline V gene are SGHRS and YFSETQ. Trimming left V 1 base short and J 0 bases short, with 8 bases between. As DNA, the CDR3 is TGCGCCAGCAGCTTGACCGGGGACTCTGGAAACACCATATATTTT. Translation: CASSLTGDSGNTIYF.

The V call is TRBV27, the J call TRBJ2-3; weak D call: TRBD1 (6 bases). V was trimmed by 2 bases and J by 5 bases, leaving 20 bases between them. Germline-derived CDR1 and CDR2 are MNHEY and SMNVEV (reference sequence). The CDR3 spans 17 residues. For the CDR3, the DNA is TGTGCCAGCAGTTTACCCCCGGGACATCCGAGGGGAGATACGCAGTATTTT. This gives the protein CASSLPPGHPRGDTQYF.

This clone came up a few times. The chain is built from TRBV9 and TRBJ1-5; D gene ambiguous. The V end was cut by 0 bases, the J end by 1 base, with 11 bases between. The CDR3 is made up of 16 amino acids. Germline CDR1 is SGDLS and CDR2 is YYNGEE. In nucleotides, the CDR3 is TGTGCCAGCAGCGTAGCTCGGGGTTTAAGCAATCAGCCCCAGCATTTT. This codes for CASSVARGLSNQPQHF.

The chain employs TRBV7-9 and TRBJ2-2; 7 nucleotides line up with TRBD1. V was clipped by 5 bases and J by 5 bases; unmatched bases: 8. Germline assignment: CDR1 SEHNR and CDR2 FQNEAQ (reference sequence). The CDR3 length is 15 residues. The CDR3 here is CASSLGTAKTGELFF. Here the CDR3 DNA reads TGTGCCAGCAGCCTCGGGACAGCTAAGACCGGGGAGCTGTTTTTT.

The J gene is TRBJ1-6, the V gene TRBV6-2 or TRBV6-3; D unresolved. The germline gives CDR1 MNHEY, CDR2 SVGEGT. This CDR3 contains 11 residues. The V end lost 0 bases, the J end lost 14 bases, and 5 bases lay between the germline ends. CDR3 bases: TGTGCCAGCAGTTACTCGTCGGCCCTCCACTTT. The encoded protein is CASSYSSALHF.

The chain carries TRBV19 and TRBJ1-5; D possibly corresponds to TRBD1 (6 bases). The CDR3 length is 17 residues. CDR1 is LNHDA, CDR2 SQIVND, per germline (reference sequence). The V and J ends lost 3 bases and 1 base respectively, with 16 bases between them. The CDR3: CASSINGGPRSNQPQHF. CDR3 nucleotides: TGTGCCAGTAGTATTAACGGGGGGCCCCGGAGCAATCAGCCCCAGCATTTT. Full variable domain (missing parts from reference TRBV19 and TRBJ1-5): DGGITQSPKYLFRKEGQNVTLSCEQNLNHDAMYWYRQDPGQGLRLIYYSQIVNDFQKGDIAEGYSVSREKKESFPLTVTSAQKNPTAFYLCASSINGGPRSNQPQHFGDGTRLSIL.

V gene TRBV29-1 combines with J gene TRBJ2-3; the match to TRBD2 covers 9 bases. Germline trimming cut 7 bases from V and 1 base from J; bases unmatched to any gene: 9. This CDR3 region has 15 residues. Germline lookup yields CDR1 SQVTM and CDR2 ANQGSEA. CDR3 residues: CSAHPAGGRTDTQYF. The CDR3 DNA follows: TGCAGCGCCCACCCAGCGGGAGGACGCACAGATACGCAGTATTTT.

In the case of this clone: Additional DNA sequences in this sample encode the identical CDR3. CDR3 sequence reads: CAWSVRNEKLFF. CDR3 DNA: TGTGCCTGGAGTGTCCGAAATGAAAAACTGTTTTTT. V and J are TRBV30 and TRBJ1-4, with D unresolved. The CDR3 is 12 residues long. Per the germline V gene, CDR1 is GTSNPN and CDR2 is SVGIG (reference sequence). V lost 0 bases and J lost 5, with 4 bases in between.

J is TRBJ2-3 and V is TRBV19; TRBD1 or TRBD2 may be the D gene (6 bases each). The CDR3 has 15 amino acids. Germline V gene data show CDR1 as LNHDA and CDR2 as SQIVND (reference sequence). V lost 4 bases and J lost 0, with 11 bases in between. The CDR3 coding sequence is TGTGCCAGTAGTAATCGGGGGCCTAGCACAGATACGCAGTATTTT. This sequence encodes CASSNRGPSTDTQYF.

The chain uses TRBV7-3 and TRBJ1-5, with D unclear. Deletions cut 0 bases from V and 3 bases from J, with 12 bases between. The CDR3 runs 16 residues. CDR1 is SGHTA, CDR2 FQGTGA, per germline. CDR3 sequence reads: CASSLTQSVFNQPQHF. CDR3 DNA sequence: TGTGCCAGCAGCTTAACACAGAGTGTTTTCAATCAGCCCCAGCATTTT. Based on the CDR3 plus reference TRBV7-3 and TRBJ1-5, the full variable domain is GAGVSQTPSNKVTEKGKYVELRCDPISGHTALYWYRQSLGQGPEFLIYFQGTGAADDSGLPNDRFFAVRPEGSVSTLKIQRTERGDSAVYLCASSLTQSVFNQPQHFGDGTRLSIL.

The chain links TRBV10-1 to TRBJ2-7, with 9 bases identical to TRBD1. Germline-derived CDR1 and CDR2 are WNHNN and SYGVQD (reference sequence). The V gene end was trimmed by 2 bases and the J gene end by 7 bases; junction bases not matched to a gene: 9. This CDR3 has 15 residues. The CDR3 bases are TGCGCCAGCAGTGAGGGGACAGGGACACTACGAGAGCAGTACTTC. As protein: CASSEGTGTLREQYF.